Each of the 18 T cell receptor beta chains below was sequenced from the same sample in a study of spatial heterogeneity in lung cancer. TCRdb recomputed calls from the 5' RACE reads with MiXCR, one row per CDR3 protein. The table lists some 120,000 distinct CDR3 sequences, over 9% of them singletons, with around 17% in the top ten. Specified time point: blood at routine non-recurrence follow-up after resection. Whole RNA from tumor, nontumor lung or frozen PBMC was sequenced unsorted. The sample was PBMCs, taken at follow-up. Source of these receptors: a male donor with early-stage non-small cell lung cancer.

This clonotype has only a few counts. The genes are TRBV20-1 and TRBJ2-2, with TRBD1 matching 8 bases. The germline gives CDR1 DFQATT, CDR2 SNEGSKA (reference sequence). The V gene end was trimmed by 3 bases and the J gene end by 1 base; junction bases not matched to a gene: 4. The CDR3 covers 15 residues. CDR3 sequence: CSASPGTGNTGELFF. As DNA, the CDR3 is TGCAGTGCTAGCCCTGGGACAGGGAACACCGGGGAGCTGTTTTTT.

The rearrangement uses TRBV27 and TRBJ2-5; D is unresolved. CDR1 and CDR2 from the germline V gene are MNHEY and SMNVEV (reference sequence). This CDR3 region has 14 residues. Trimming took 5 bases from V and 1 from J, leaving 11 bases between them. The CDR3 here is CASSPQNVQETQYF. DNA for the CDR3: TGTGCCAGCAGTCCCCAAAACGTCCAAGAGACCCAGTACTTC.

V is TRBV28 and J is TRBJ1-5; 9 nucleotides agree with TRBD1. The V gene end was trimmed by 6 bases and the J gene end by 0 bases; junction bases not matched to a gene: 12. Germline V gene sequence: CDR1 MDHEN, CDR2 SYDVKM. This CDR3 comprises 18 residues. For the CDR3, the DNA is TGTGCCAGCAGAACCCGGGACAGGGCGGGTTATAGCAATCAGCCCCAGCATTTT. Translation: CASRTRDRAGYSNQPQHF.

A remark on this clonotype: At one end the junction does not follow the germline gene, possibly because of a read error. The chain is built from TRBV27 and TRBJ1-1, with D maybe TRBD1 (5 bases). CDR1 and CDR2 from the germline V gene are MNHEY and SMNVEV (reference sequence). CDR3 length: 15 residues. The chain's CDR3 is CASSLSSGLNTEAFF. The DNA for the CDR3 is TGTGCCAGCAGTCTATCGTCGGGACTGAACACTGAAGCTTTCTTT.

The chain recombines TRBV27 with TRBJ2-1; no definite D call. This CDR3 contains 15 residues. Germline V gene data show CDR1 as MNHEY and CDR2 as SMNVEV (reference sequence). Trimming took off 5 bases at V and 5 bases at J, with 16 bases between the two ends. CDR3 residues: CASSLRRMSHNEQFF. CDR3 sequence (DNA): TGTGCCAGCAGTCTAAGGCGCATGTCCCACAATGAGCAGTTCTTC.

The chain links TRBV28 to TRBJ2-7; 8 nucleotides line up with TRBD1. V lost 3 bases, J lost 4 bases, and 8 bases stayed unmatched. CDR1 and CDR2 (germline): MDHEN, SYDVKM. CDR3 length: 15 residues. DNA for the CDR3: TGTGCCAGCAGTTTGCCCCTTGGACAGGGTTACGAGCAGTACTTC. Translated, it gives CASSLPLGQGYEQYF.

This clonotype was observed a handful of times. The V and J genes are TRBV15 and TRBJ1-2; D perhaps matches TRBD1 (5 bases). This CDR3 is built from 14 residues. Germline values: CDR1 LNHNV, CDR2 YYDKDF (reference sequence). V lost 0 bases and J lost 4, with 9 bases in between. The CDR3 sequence: CATSRDQGGYGYTF. In nucleotides, the CDR3 is TGTGCCACCAGCAGAGATCAGGGCGGCTATGGCTACACCTTC.

This clonotype was counted only a few times. The rearrangement links TRBV7-9 to TRBJ2-7, with D unresolved. The CDR3 is made up of 14 amino acids. V was cut by 5 bases and J by 0 bases, with 11 bases left in between. CDR1 is SEHNR, CDR2 FQNEAQ, per germline (reference sequence). DNA for the CDR3: TGTGCCAGCAGCGTCGACCGCTACTCCTACGAGCAGTACTTC. It yields the protein CASSVDRYSYEQYF.

This clonotype was seen a handful of times. V is TRBV5-1 and J is TRBJ1-1, with D tentatively TRBD1 (5 bases). V was clipped by 8 bases and J by 0 bases, with 8 bases between them. Germline V gene data show CDR1 as SGHRS and CDR2 as YFSETQ. The CDR3 consists of 12 residues. The CDR3 loop is CARRQLNTEAFF. The CDR3 nucleotides read TGCGCCAGACGACAGTTGAACACTGAAGCTTTCTTT.

The chain carries TRBV7-6 and TRBJ2-5, with D perhaps being TRBD1 or TRBD2 (5 bases each). The CDR3 is 15 residues long. Trimming removed 0 bases at V and 0 bases at J, with 8 bases between. Germline V CDR1 and CDR2: SGHVS, FNYEAQ. DNA of the CDR3: TGTGCCAGCAGCTTAGCGCCGGGGCACCAAGAGACCCAGTACTTC. Its protein product is CASSLAPGHQETQYF.

This clonotype occurred a few times. The chain joins TRBV24-1 to TRBJ2-3; TRBD2 matches 7 bases. Trimming cost V 7 bases and J 3 bases; bases outside gene matches: 3. CDR1 and CDR2 from the germline V gene are KGHDR and SFDVKD. This CDR3 is 13 amino acids long. The CDR3 sequence is CATRTAGTDTQYF. The CDR3 coding sequence is TGTGCCACCAGGACAGCGGGGACAGATACGCAGTATTTT.

The chain employs TRBV7-3 and TRBJ1-6; 8 nucleotides align to TRBD1. Per germline, CDR1 SGHTA and CDR2 FQGTGA. The CDR3 length is 13 residues. With V trimmed by 5 bases and J by 9 bases, 3 bases remained unmatched. The CDR3 spells CASSPGQGSPLHF. The CDR3 nucleotides read TGTGCCAGCAGCCCTGGACAGGGTTCACCCCTCCACTTT. Supplemented by reference TRBV7-3 and TRBJ1-6, the full variable domain reads GAGVSQTPSNKVTEKGKYVELRCDPISGHTALYWYRQSLGQGPEFLIYFQGTGAADDSGLPNDRFFAVRPEGSVSTLKIQRTERGDSAVYLCASSPGQGSPLHFGNGTRLTVT.

This clonotype was seen repeatedly, ten times or more. The rearrangement links TRBV9 to TRBJ2-3; TRBD2 might be the D (5 bases). This CDR3 has 15 amino acids. Trimming took off 1 base at V and 2 bases at J, with 11 bases between the two ends. From germline, CDR1 is SGDLS and CDR2 YYNGEE. The CDR3 loop reads CASSVLGIITDTQYF. In nucleotides, the CDR3 is TGTGCCAGCAGCGTACTCGGGATTATCACAGATACGCAGTATTTT.

V gene TRBV20-1 combines with J gene TRBJ2-3, with 7 bases fitting TRBD2. CDR1 is DFQATT, CDR2 SNEGSKA, per germline (reference sequence). This CDR3 region has 13 residues. V shed 4 bases, J shed 5 bases, and the junction held 6 bases outside the gene matches. CDR3 sequence: CSATQSGVDTQYF. As DNA, the CDR3 is TGCAGTGCTACCCAGAGCGGGGTAGATACGCAGTATTTT.

This clonotype was counted at least ten times. This chain uses TRBV20-1 with TRBJ1-2; 8 bases align to TRBD1. Germline V gives CDR1 DFQATT, CDR2 SNEGSKA (reference sequence). CDR3 size: 12 residues. The CDR3 DNA reads as TGCAGCCCCCGGGAGGACAGGGACTCCTACACCTTC. It yields the protein CSPREDRDSYTF.

This clonotype was picked up a small number of times. This chain links TRBV2 with TRBJ2-2, with TRBD2 as a possible D gene (5 bases). Germline V gene lookup returns CDR1 SNHLY and CDR2 FYNNEI. Trimming cost V 7 bases and J 4 bases, with 19 bases left between them. The CDR3 is 16 amino acids. CDR3 sequence reads: CASNVPGKEITGELFF. CDR3 coding DNA: TGTGCCAGCAACGTTCCCGGGAAAGAAATCACCGGGGAGCTGTTTTTT.

There are a few counts of this clonotype. The chain combines TRBV18 with TRBJ1-4; D is uncertain. Trimming removed 7 bases at V and 4 bases at J, with 13 bases between. Germline V gives CDR1 KGHSH, CDR2 LQKENI. The CDR3 is made up of 14 amino acids. As DNA, the CDR3 is TGTGCCAGCTGGAGCGGAAGGGTTAATGAAAAACTGTTTTTT. It codes for CASWSGRVNEKLFF.

In this sample, this clonotype turned up a few times. The chain has TRBV28 and TRBJ2-2; D is unresolved. Germline CDR1 MDHEN, CDR2 SYDVKM. V was trimmed by 5 bases and J by 6 bases, leaving 13 bases between them. This CDR3 comprises 14 residues. CDR3 amino acids: CASSILGWAGELFF. The CDR3 DNA follows: TGTGCCAGCAGTATCCTGGGGTGGGCCGGGGAGCTGTTTTTT.